This record covers a single T cell receptor beta chain. The antigen is not known. The data were obtained in a study of blood T cells in healthy people across ages. Study observations and caveats: When set beside aged donors, long-lived donors presented more naive CD4+ cells and higher diversity.

The CDR3 has 14 amino acids. CDR1 and CDR2 from the germline V gene are LGHNT and FRNRAP. The ends were cut back, 6 bases at V and 6 bases at J, with 17 bases in the middle. Next came a second PCR, run for about 7 to 12 cycles, which used a sample-barcoded 5' primer along with a J-beta primer mix. A template-switch adaptor that had 12 random nucleotides put a tag on each cDNA molecule. In TCRdb, the 5' RACE reads were re-called with MiXCR into one record per CDR3 protein. The table has 1.4 million to 1.5 million distinct CDR3 sequences, around two fifths seen once. Each donor had about 9.6 milliliters of peripheral blood drawn. PBMCs numbering at least 6 million were isolated per sample.

The source material was blood. This clonotype originated in a woman under 30 in good health. The chain employs TRBV12-5 and TRBJ1-1; TRBD1 is a possible D gene (5 bases). In DNA form, the CDR3 reads TGTGCTAGTGGATACGGGACTCACCCTCCTGAAGCTTTCTTT. This sequence encodes CASGYGTHPPEAFF.